The 12 T cell receptor beta chains below all came from one sample that was sequenced in a study of cytomegalovirus exposure and HLA in healthy donors. Libraries were prepared by immunoSEQ multiplex PCR; TCRdb keeps only in-frame clonotypes and omits some of them. Found here are approximately 300,000 clones, more than 80% of them singletons; the top ten hold under 0.85%. Sequenced: PBMCs. All receptors derive from a woman aged 18 to 35 in good health and CMV-seronegative.

The chain uses TRBV19 and TRBJ2-5, with no clear D. Germline V CDR1 and CDR2: LNHDA, SQIVND (reference sequence). CDR3 length: 14 amino acids. Trimming pared 2 bases from V and 1 base from J, leaving 8 bases between. CDR3 nucleotide sequence: TGTGCCAGTAGTATAACGAGCATCCAAGAGACCCAGTACTTC. Encoded protein: CASSITSIQETQYF.

V and J are TRBV6-6 and TRBJ2-7; 7 bases line up with TRBD2. The CDR3 runs to 13 residues. From germline, CDR1 is MNHNY and CDR2 SVGAGI (reference sequence). J gave up 1 base and V 10 bases, and 7 bases lay outside the gene matches. CDR3 nucleotide sequence: TGTGCCATCCGGGGGAGGGATTCCTACGAGCAGTACTTC. Translation gives CAIRGRDSYEQYF.

This rearrangement joins TRBV5-4 to TRBJ1-2, with no clear D. Germline CDR1 is SGHNT and CDR2 is YYREEE (reference sequence). The CDR3 is 12 residues long. Trimming stripped 3 bases from V and 2 bases from J, with 5 bases between. The CDR3 nucleotides read TGTGCCAGCAGCTCCCCGAACTATGGCTACACCTTC. Translation: CASSSPNYGYTF.

This chain joins TRBV28 and TRBJ2-7; TRBD2 agrees at 9 bases. Trimming took 7 bases from V and 2 from J; bases not matched to a gene: 6. Germline CDR1 is MDHEN and CDR2 is SYDVKM. The CDR3 covers 14 residues. The CDR3 region is CASNSAGGTYEQYF. In DNA form, the CDR3 reads TGTGCCAGCAATTCAGCGGGAGGTACCTACGAGCAGTACTTC.

The rearrangement joins TRBV29-1 to TRBJ1-2, with D unclear. The CDR3 is 12 residues long. The germline gives CDR1 SQVTM, CDR2 ANQGSEA. The V gene lost 3 bases and the J gene lost 8 bases, with 13 bases spanning the gap. CDR3 nucleotides: TGCAGCGTTGAGCGGGGAATGGGAGGCTACACCTTC. Its protein product is CSVERGMGGYTF. Combining the CDR3 with reference TRBV29-1 and TRBJ1-2 gives the whole variable domain SAVISQKPSRDICQRGTSLTIQCQVDSQVTMMFWYRQQPGQSLTLIATANQGSEATYESGFVIDKFPISRPNLTFSTLTVSNMSPEDSSIYLCSVERGMGGYTFGSGTRLTVV.

J is TRBJ2-3 and V is TRBV7-2; the match to TRBD2 covers 11 bases. J gave up 4 bases and V 5 bases, and 5 bases lay outside the gene matches. Germline V CDR1 and CDR2: SGHTA, FQGNSA. This CDR3 is built from 15 residues. Written as DNA, the CDR3 is TGTGCCAGCAGCATACTAGCGGGAGAGGCAGATACGCAGTATTTT. Protein: CASSILAGEADTQYF.

The chain combines TRBV19 with TRBJ2-7; D gene unclear. The germline CDR1 and CDR2 sequences are LNHDA and SQIVND (reference sequence). Trimming took off 0 bases at V and 3 bases at J, with 9 bases between the two ends. The CDR3 runs 14 residues. CDR3 nucleotide sequence: TGTGCCAGTAGTATAGATCTGACTGTCTACGAGCAGTACTTC. Residues: CASSIDLTVYEQYF. The whole variable domain, filled in from reference TRBV19 and TRBJ2-7, reads DGGITQSPKYLFRKEGQNVTLSCEQNLNHDAMYWYRQDPGQGLRLIYYSQIVNDFQKGDIAEGYSVSREKKESFPLTVTSAQKNPTAFYLCASSIDLTVYEQYFGPGTRLTVT.

The chain is built from TRBV7-2 and TRBJ2-7, with 9 positions matching TRBD2. Germline CDR1 and CDR2: SGHTA and FQGNSA. The CDR3 is made up of 14 amino acids. V lost 6 bases to trimming and J lost 3 bases; unmatched junction nucleotides: 6. The CDR3 spells CASRLTSGGYEQYF. The CDR3 nucleotides are TGTGCCAGCAGATTGACTAGCGGAGGCTACGAGCAGTACTTC. The complete variable domain, with remaining parts taken from reference TRBV7-2 and TRBJ2-7, reads GAGVSQSPSNKVTEKGKDVELRCDPISGHTALYWYRQSLGQGLEFLIYFQGNSAPDKSGLPSDRFSAERTGGSVSTLTIQRTQQEDSAVYLCASRLTSGGYEQYFGPGTRLTVT.

This clone has just a few counts. This CDR3 is also generated by other DNA sequences in the sample. The J gene is TRBJ2-7, the V gene TRBV7-2; TRBD2 matches at 13 bases. The V segment lost 5 bases and the J segment 4 bases; nucleotides outside the gene matches: 5. The CDR3 extends over 15 amino acids. The germline CDR1 and CDR2 sequences are SGHTA and FQGNSA. CDR3 sequence (DNA): TGTGCCAGCAGCCCCACTAGCGGGAGGGCTTACGAGCAGTACTTC. Amino acids: CASSPTSGRAYEQYF.

DNA of the CDR3: TGTGCCTCCCGTCTGGGCCGCTCTTTGAACACTGAAGCTTTCTTT. Amino acids: CASRLGRSLNTEAFF. The V and J genes are TRBV28 and TRBJ1-1; the D is unclear. This CDR3 is 15 amino acids long. The V end lost 11 bases, the J end lost 0 bases, and 19 bases lay between the germline ends. Germline CDR1 and CDR2: MDHEN and SYDVKM.

This chain joins TRBV2 and TRBJ1-2; unclear D gene. The CDR3 extends over 13 amino acids. V lost 3 bases to trimming and J lost 5 bases, with 10 bases between them. Germline CDR1 reads SNHLY; CDR2 reads FYNNEI. The CDR3 DNA sequence: TGTGCCAGCAGTGAGGAGGTTGGATATGGCTACACCTTC. Protein product: CASSEEVGYGYTF.

The chain links TRBV27 to TRBJ2-7, with 7 bases aligning to TRBD1. The CDR3 contains 14 residues. Unmatched junction bases numbered 9, after V lost 5 bases and J lost 5 bases. Germline V lookup: CDR1 MNHEY, CDR2 SMNVEV (reference sequence). This chain's CDR3 is CASSPPGQRNEQYF. For the CDR3, the DNA is TGTGCCAGCAGTCCGCCGGGACAGAGAAACGAGCAGTACTTC.